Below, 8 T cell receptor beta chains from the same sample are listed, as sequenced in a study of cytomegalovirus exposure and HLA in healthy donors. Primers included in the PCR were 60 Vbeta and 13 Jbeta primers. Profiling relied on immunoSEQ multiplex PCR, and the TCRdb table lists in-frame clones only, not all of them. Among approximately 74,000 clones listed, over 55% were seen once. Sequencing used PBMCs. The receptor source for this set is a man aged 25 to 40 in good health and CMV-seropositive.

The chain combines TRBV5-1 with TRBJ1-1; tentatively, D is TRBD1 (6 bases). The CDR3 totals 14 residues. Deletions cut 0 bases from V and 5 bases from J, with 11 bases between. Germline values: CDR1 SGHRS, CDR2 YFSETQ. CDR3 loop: CASSLAVGATEAFF. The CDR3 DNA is TGCGCCAGCAGCTTGGCCGTGGGGGCGACTGAAGCTTTCTTT.

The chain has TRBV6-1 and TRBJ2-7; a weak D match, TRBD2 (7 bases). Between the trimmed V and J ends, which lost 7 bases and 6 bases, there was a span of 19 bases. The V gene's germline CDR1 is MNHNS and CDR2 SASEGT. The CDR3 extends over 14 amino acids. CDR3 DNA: TGTGCCAGCAATCGGCTTGAGGGGGGGGGCGAGCAGTACTTC. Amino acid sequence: CASNRLEGGGEQYF.

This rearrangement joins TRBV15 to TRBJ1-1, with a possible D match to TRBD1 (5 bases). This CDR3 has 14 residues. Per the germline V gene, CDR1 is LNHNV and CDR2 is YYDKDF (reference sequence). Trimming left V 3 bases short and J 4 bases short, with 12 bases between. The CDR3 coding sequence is TGTGCCACCAGCAGCGGGGGAAGGGCCACTGAAGCTTTCTTT. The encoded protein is CATSSGGRATEAFF.

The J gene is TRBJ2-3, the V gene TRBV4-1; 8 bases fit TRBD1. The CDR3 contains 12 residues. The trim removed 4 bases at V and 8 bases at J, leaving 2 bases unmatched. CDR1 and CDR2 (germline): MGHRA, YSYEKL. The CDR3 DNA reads TGCGCCAGCAGCCCCGACAGGGGTACGCAGTATTTT. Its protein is CASSPDRGTQYF.

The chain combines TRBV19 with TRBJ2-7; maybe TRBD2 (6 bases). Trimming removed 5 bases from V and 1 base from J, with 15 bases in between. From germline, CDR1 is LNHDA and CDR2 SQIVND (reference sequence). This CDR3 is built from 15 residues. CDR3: CASSPQEGYSYEQYF. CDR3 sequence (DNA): TGTGCCAGTAGTCCCCAGGAGGGGTATTCCTACGAGCAGTACTTC.

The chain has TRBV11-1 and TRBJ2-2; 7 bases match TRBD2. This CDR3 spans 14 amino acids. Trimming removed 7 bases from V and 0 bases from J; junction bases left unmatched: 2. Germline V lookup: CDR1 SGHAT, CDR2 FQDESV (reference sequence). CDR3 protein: CASIGRTNTGELFF. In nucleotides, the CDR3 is TGTGCCAGCATCGGGAGGACGAACACCGGGGAGCTGTTTTTT.

This CDR3 is CASSIDSDTPYEQYF. CDR3 sequence (DNA): TGTGCCAGTAGTATCGACAGCGACACCCCCTACGAGCAGTACTTC. This chain uses TRBV19 with TRBJ2-7, with D perhaps matching TRBD1 (5 bases). Trimming stripped 3 bases from V and 2 bases from J, with 14 bases between. The CDR3 has 15 amino acids. CDR1 LNHDA and CDR2 SQIVND come from the germline V gene (reference sequence).

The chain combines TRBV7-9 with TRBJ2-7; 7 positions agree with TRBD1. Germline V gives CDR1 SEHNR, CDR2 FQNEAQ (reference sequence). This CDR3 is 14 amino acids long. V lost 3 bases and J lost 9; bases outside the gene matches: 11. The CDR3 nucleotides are TGTGCCAGCAGCTTTCCCGGGACAGACCAAGCGCAGTACTTC. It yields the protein CASSFPGTDQAQYF. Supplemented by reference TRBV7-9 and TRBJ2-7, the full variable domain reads DTGVSQNPRHKITKRGQNVTFRCDPISEHNRLYWYRQTLGQGPEFLTYFQNEAQLEKSRLLSDRFSAERPKGSFSTLEIQRTEQGDSAMYLCASSFPGTDQAQYFGPGTRLTVT.